These 7 T cell receptor beta chains came from one sample sequenced in a study of T cell changes during pregnancy in multiple sclerosis. Only in-frame clones appear in the TCRdb table, and some are missing; sequencing was by immunoSEQ multiplex PCR. The table lists 85,000 to 100,000 clones, approximately 92% of them singletons. Source: peripheral blood, taken after pregnancy. These receptor sequences come from a female donor with multiple sclerosis, enrolled in a pregnancy study.

The CDR3 DNA reads as TGTGCCTGGAGTGGACTGAGGAGCAATCAGCCCCAGCATTTT. The encoded protein is CAWSGLRSNQPQHF. The chain is built from TRBV30 and TRBJ1-5; D is uncertain. This CDR3 region has 14 residues. Per the germline V gene, CDR1 is GTSNPN and CDR2 is SVGIG (reference sequence). Trimming took off 1 base at V and 1 base at J, with 8 bases between the two ends.

The V gene is TRBV5-1, the J gene TRBJ2-5; tentatively, D is TRBD2 (5 bases). The CDR3 covers 15 residues. The V end was cut by 4 bases, the J end by 2 bases, with 15 bases between. CDR1 and CDR2 (germline): SGHRS, YFSETQ. The CDR3, as DNA: TGCGCCAGCAGCCCGGGGTCCTTTGGGCAAGAGACCCAGTACTTC. The encoded protein is CASSPGSFGQETQYF. Filled out from reference TRBV5-1 and TRBJ2-5, the complete variable domain reads KAGVTQTPRYLIKTRGQQVTLSCSPISGHRSVSWYQQTPGQGLQFLFEYFSETQRNKGNFPGRFSGRQFSNSRSEMNVSTLELGDSALYLCASSPGSFGQETQYFGPGTRLLVL.

In this sample, this clone turned up once. The chain employs TRBV19 and TRBJ2-1; 7 bases map to TRBD2. From germline, CDR1 is LNHDA and CDR2 SQIVND (reference sequence). With V trimmed by 10 bases and J by 8 bases, 8 bases remained unmatched. The CDR3 sequence is 12 residues long. The CDR3 region is CATQLARDEQFF. CDR3 DNA: TGTGCCACCCAACTAGCGCGCGATGAGCAGTTCTTC.

The chain recombines TRBV7-2 with TRBJ2-5; no firm D call. The CDR3 consists of 14 residues. Germline CDR1 SGHTA, CDR2 FQGNSA. V lost 0 bases and J lost 3, with 8 bases in between. DNA of the CDR3: TGTGCCAGCAGCTTAGCGCCGAGCAAAGAGACCCAGTACTTC. This gives the protein CASSLAPSKETQYF.

The CDR3 DNA reads as TGTGCCAGCAGCCGGGACATTTACTATAATTCACCCCTCCACTTT. Encoded protein: CASSRDIYYNSPLHF. The chain has TRBV6-4 and TRBJ1-6; maybe TRBD1 (6 bases). The germline CDR1 and CDR2 sequences are MRHNA and SNTAGT. The CDR3 sequence is 15 residues long. V lost 6 bases and J lost 3, with 12 bases in between.

The V gene is TRBV25-1, the J gene TRBJ2-3, with 8 bases lining up with TRBD1. Germline values: CDR1 MGHDK, CDR2 SYGVNS. The CDR3 spans 13 residues. Losses at the gene ends were 8 bases for V and 1 base for J; bases not matched to a gene: 2. In DNA form, the CDR3 reads TGTGCCAGCTTACAGGGGGGCACAGATACGCAGTATTTT. It encodes CASLQGGTDTQYF.

The chain employs TRBV6-1 and TRBJ2-7; D possibly corresponds to TRBD1 (5 bases). Germline V CDR1 and CDR2: MNHNS, SASEGT. This CDR3 region has 14 residues. Between the trimmed V and J ends, which lost 4 bases and 2 bases, there was a span of 12 bases. CDR3 nucleotides: TGTGCCAGCAGTGCAGGGTTAAGCCCCTACGAGCAGTACTTC. It specifies CASSAGLSPYEQYF.